Listed below are T cell receptor beta chains from one sample, sequenced in a study of cytomegalovirus exposure and HLA in healthy donors. The assay was immunoSEQ multiplex PCR, and TCRdb's table has in-frame clones only and misses some. The sample lists about 120,000 clones, about 81% occurring once. Sample: PBMCs. The receptor set was obtained from a woman between 35 and 50 years old in good health and CMV-seropositive. Each CDR3 is given with its conserved first and last residue. The D gene is left open where the match is weak. The size field is filled for only some rows; it gives once, few, many or a size class.

TRBD1	-	TRBV18	TRBJ1-1	CASSPPPGQGITLNTEAFF	TGTGCCAGCTCCCCGCCACCCGGACAGGGGATTACTCTGAACACTGAAGCTTTCTTT
-	-	TRBV14	TRBJ1-1	CASSQLNTEAFF	TGTGCCAGCAGCCAATTAAACACTGAAGCTTTCTTT
-	-	TRBV19	TRBJ2-6	CASSLVGQPSGANVLTF	TGTGCCAGTAGTCTAGTGGGACAACCCTCTGGGGCCAACGTCCTGACTTTC
TRBD1	-	TRBV10-3	TRBJ2-7	CAISEPGGQGGYEQYF	TGTGCCATCAGTGAGCCGGGAGGACAGGGGGGATACGAGCAGTACTTC
TRBD2	-	TRBV28	TRBJ2-3	CASSLLSSGGSTDTQYF	TGTGCCAGCAGTTTACTATCTAGCGGAGGGAGCACAGATACGCAGTATTTT
-	-	TRBV7-6	TRBJ2-1	CASSPEGGAYEQFF	TGTGCCAGCAGCCCAGAAGGGGGGGCCTATGAGCAGTTCTTC
TRBD1	few	TRBV5-1	TRBJ2-7	CASSLGAPQQGNEQYF	TGCGCCAGCAGCTTGGGGGCCCCTCAACAGGGGAACGAGCAGTACTTC
TRBD1	-	TRBV7-9	TRBJ1-4	CASMKGQTNEKLFF	TGTGCCAGTATGAAGGGACAGACTAATGAAAAACTGTTTTTT
-	once	TRBV6-5	TRBJ2-7	CASSLDSRRGEQYF	TGTGCCAGCAGCTTGGACAGCCGTAGAGGCGAGCAGTACTTC
-	-	TRBV5-1	TRBJ2-3	CASSIGQTSTDTQYF	TGCGCCAGCAGCATTGGACAGACTAGCACAGATACGCAGTATTTT
-	-	TRBV5-1	TRBJ2-7	CASSLDSRYEQYF	TGCGCCAGCAGCTTGGACAGTCGCTACGAGCAGTACTTC
TRBD1	-	TRBV27	TRBJ1-1	CASSSRDRGMVEAFF	TGTGCCAGCAGTTCCCGGGACAGGGGAATGGTTGAAGCTTTCTTT
-	few	TRBV5-4	TRBJ2-5	CASSLDLEGETQYF	TGTGCCAGCAGCTTGGATTTGGAGGGAGAGACCCAGTACTTC
-	-	TRBV30	TRBJ2-7	CAWSVGPYEQYF	TGTGCCTGGAGTGTGGGCCCCTACGAGCAGTACTTC
-	-	TRBV9	TRBJ1-2	CASSPDWGEVYGYTF	TGTGCCAGCAGCCCCGACTGGGGGGAGGTCTATGGCTACACCTTC
TRBD2	-	TRBV6-5	TRBJ2-2	CASSYWRGDSGELFF	TGTGCCAGCAGTTACTGGCGGGGGGATTCCGGGGAGCTGTTTTTT
-	-	TRBV9	TRBJ2-7	CASSPFASHEQYF	TGTGCCAGCAGCCCCTTTGCGTCCCACGAGCAGTACTTC
TRBD1	-	TRBV19	TRBJ1-2	CASSPGQNYGYTF	TGTGCCAGTAGTCCGGGACAGAATTATGGCTACACCTTC
TRBD2	-	TRBV28	TRBJ2-3	CASSSHREGDTQYF	TGTGCCAGCAGTTCCCATAGGGAGGGAGACACGCAGTATTTT
-	once	TRBV5-1	TRBJ2-7	CASSLRGGQLYEQYF	TGCGCCAGCAGCCTCCGGGGGGGACAGCTCTACGAGCAGTACTTC
TRBD2	-	TRBV7-2	TRBJ2-1	CASSLWLSGGSYNEQFF	TGTGCCAGCAGCCTGTGGCTTAGCGGGGGATCCTACAATGAGCAGTTCTTC
TRBD2	-	TRBV9	TRBJ2-7	CASSVNPGLEYAYEQYF	TGTGCCAGCAGCGTGAACCCCGGACTAGAATATGCCTACGAGCAGTACTTC
-	few	TRBV5-6	TRBJ1-2	CASSLGAQNYGYTF	TGTGCCAGCAGCTTGGGGGCGCAAAACTATGGCTACACCTTC
-	-	TRBV6-5	TRBJ1-6	CASTRDSNSPLHF	TGTGCCAGCACGCGGGACTCAAATTCACCCCTCCACTTT
TRBD2	-	TRBV7-7	TRBJ2-1	CASSETELAGGVYNEQFF	TGTGCTAGCAGCGAAACCGAACTAGCGGGAGGAGTCTACAATGAGCAGTTCTTC
TRBD1	-	TRBV16	TRBJ1-5	CASSHPGQGVNQPQHF	TGTGCCAGCAGCCACCCGGGACAGGGAGTTAATCAGCCCCAGCATTTT
-	-	TRBV7-9	TRBJ1-6	CASRSDGSSYNSPLHF	TGTGCCAGCAGGTCCGACGGGAGCTCCTATAATTCACCCCTCCACTTT
-	-	TRBV25-1	TRBJ1-2	CASRAEPPEDYGYTF	TGTGCCAGCAGGGCAGAACCGCCGGAGGATTATGGCTACACCTTC